Included here is one T cell receptor beta chain sequence, with context. The sample belongs to a study of blood T cell repertoires in COVID-19. Across the study: Donors in the United States, Italy and Spain gave samples during acute or convalescent COVID-19. The analysed material was cDNA or gDNA that came from T cells, B-cell-depleted T cells, or PBMCs.

CDR1 and CDR2 (germline): SQVTM, ANQGSEA. The CDR3 sequence is 13 residues long. Trimming pared 0 bases from V and 6 bases from J, leaving 10 bases between. Per the original methods: Reference gene primer amplification gave estimated nucleated cell counts. The protocol was immunoSEQ multiplex PCR, while the TCRdb copy is restricted to in-frame clones and leaves out a portion. V, J and clone size derive from that table, while D and trimming were established from the DNA sequence. The profile shows around 700,000 clones, approximately 90% of them singletons. The material sequenced was peripheral blood. This TCR derives from a woman aged 18-29 years with acute or convalescent COVID-19. The gene calls are TRBV29-1 and TRBJ2-3, with D uncertain. In DNA form, the CDR3 reads TGCAGCGTTGAAGATTACGACTCGGATACGCAGTATTTT. Translated, it gives CSVEDYDSDTQYF.